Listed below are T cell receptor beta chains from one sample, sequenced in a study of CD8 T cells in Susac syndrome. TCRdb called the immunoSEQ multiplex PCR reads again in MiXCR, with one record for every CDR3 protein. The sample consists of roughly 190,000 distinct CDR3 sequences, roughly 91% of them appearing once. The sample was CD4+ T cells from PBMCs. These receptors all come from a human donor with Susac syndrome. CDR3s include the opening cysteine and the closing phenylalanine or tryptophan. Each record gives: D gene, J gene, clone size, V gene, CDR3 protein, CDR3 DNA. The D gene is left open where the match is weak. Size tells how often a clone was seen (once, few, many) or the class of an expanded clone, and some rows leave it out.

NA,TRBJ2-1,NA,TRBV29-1,CSVEIEGKQFF,TGCAGCGTTGAGATTGAGGGGAAGCAGTTCTTC
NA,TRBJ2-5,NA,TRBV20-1,CSASSSGETQYF,TGCAGTGCTAGCTCCTCCGGGGAGACCCAGTACTTC
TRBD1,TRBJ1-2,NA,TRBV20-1,CSARDPGQRGYTF,TGCAGTGCTAGAGATCCGGGACAGAGGGGCTACACCTTC
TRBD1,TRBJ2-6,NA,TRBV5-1,CASAGDRGSGANVLTF,TGCGCCAGCGCGGGGGACAGGGGGTCTGGGGCCAACGTCCTGACTTTC
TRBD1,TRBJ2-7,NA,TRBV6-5,CASSYGGGTGFSEQYF,TGTGCCAGCAGTTACGGAGGGGGGACAGGTTTTTCCGAGCAGTACTTC
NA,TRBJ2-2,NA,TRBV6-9,CASSYPIGAGGELFF,TGTGCCAGCAGCTACCCCATTGGCGCGGGCGGGGAGCTGTTTTTT
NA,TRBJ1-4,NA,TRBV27,CASSLRTFNEKLFF,TGTGCCAGCAGTTTACGGACCTTTAATGAAAAACTGTTTTTT
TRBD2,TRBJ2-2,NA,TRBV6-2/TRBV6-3,CASSQGTSGSWAGELFF,TGTGCCAGCAGCCAAGGGACTAGCGGGAGCTGGGCCGGGGAGCTGTTTTTT
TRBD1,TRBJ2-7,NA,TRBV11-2,CASSLGQGAGEQYF,TGTGCCAGCAGCTTGGGACAGGGGGCAGGCGAGCAGTACTTC
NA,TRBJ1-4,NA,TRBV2,CASSDRATNEKLFF,TGTGCCAGCTCAGACAGAGCAACTAATGAAAAACTGTTTTTT
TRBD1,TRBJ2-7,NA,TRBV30,CASGQPSAEQYF,TGTGCATCGGGACAGCCCTCGGCCGAGCAGTACTTC
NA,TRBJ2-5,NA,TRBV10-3,CAISEIGQQETQYF,TGTGCCATCAGTGAGATAGGGCAGCAAGAGACCCAGTACTTC
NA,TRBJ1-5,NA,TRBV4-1,CASSQGHRDNQPQHF,TGCGCCAGCAGCCAAGGGCACAGAGACAATCAGCCCCAGCATTTT
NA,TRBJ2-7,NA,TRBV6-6,CASSYRASQTYEQYF,TGTGCCAGCAGTTACAGGGCTAGCCAAACCTACGAGCAGTACTTC
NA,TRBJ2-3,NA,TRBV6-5,CASSMDRDTQYF,TGTGCCAGCAGCATGGACAGAGATACGCAGTATTTT
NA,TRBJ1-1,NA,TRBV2,CASSGENTEAFF,TGTGCCAGCTCGGGGGAGAACACTGAAGCTTTCTTT
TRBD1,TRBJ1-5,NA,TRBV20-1,CSARDPLTGQGNQPQHF,TGCAGTGCTAGAGACCCCTTGACGGGACAGGGGAATCAGCCCCAGCATTTT
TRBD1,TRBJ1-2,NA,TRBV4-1,CASSQRQGANYGYTF,TGCGCCAGCAGCCAAAGACAGGGGGCTAACTATGGCTACACCTTC
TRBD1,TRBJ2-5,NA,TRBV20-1,CSARARRGQHQETQYF,TGCAGTGCTAGGGCGAGACGGGGACAGCACCAAGAGACCCAGTACTTC
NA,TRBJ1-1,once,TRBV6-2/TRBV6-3,CASSYFRRTEAFF,TGTGCCAGCAGTTACTTCCGGCGGACTGAAGCTTTCTTT
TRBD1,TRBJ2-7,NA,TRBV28,CASRSTGGSYEQYF,TGTGCCAGCAGGAGTACAGGGGGCTCCTACGAGCAGTACTTC
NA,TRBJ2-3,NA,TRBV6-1,CAAQTGSYTDTQYF,TGTGCCGCCCAGACCGGCAGTTACACAGATACGCAGTATTTT
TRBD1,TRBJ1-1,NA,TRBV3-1,CASSHGTGIEAFF,TGTGCCAGCAGCCACGGGACAGGGATTGAAGCTTTCTTT
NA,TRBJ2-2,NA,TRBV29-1,CSVQAGINTGELFF,TGCAGCGTTCAGGCGGGAATAAACACCGGGGAGCTGTTTTTT
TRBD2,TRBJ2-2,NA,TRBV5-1,CASSQTSGANTGELFF,TGCGCCAGCAGCCAGACTAGCGGGGCGAACACCGGGGAGCTGTTTTTT
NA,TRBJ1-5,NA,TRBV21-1,CATDRLNQPQHF,TGTGCCACAGACAGACTCAATCAGCCCCAGCATTTT
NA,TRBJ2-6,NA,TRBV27,CASSVRGRVSSGANVLTF,TGTGCCAGCAGTGTAAGGGGCAGGGTTAGCTCTGGGGCCAACGTCCTGACTTTC
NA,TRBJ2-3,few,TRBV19,CASSPAGDTQYF,TGTGCCAGTAGTCCCGCGGGAGATACGCAGTATTTT
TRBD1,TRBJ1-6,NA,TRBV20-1,CSVRAGQTLSPLHF,TGCAGTGTTAGGGCGGGACAGACGCTTTCACCCCTCCACTTT
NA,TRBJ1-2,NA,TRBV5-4,CASSPYNNYGYTF,TGTGCCAGCAGCCCATATAACAACTATGGCTACACCTTC
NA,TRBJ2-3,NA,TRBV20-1,CSASRGGPSTDTQYF,TGCAGTGCTAGTCGGGGTGGTCCGAGCACAGATACGCAGTATTTT
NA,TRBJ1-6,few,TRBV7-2,CASSLRGTELSPLHF,TGTGCCAGCAGCCTTCGGGGGACGGAGCTTTCACCCCTCCACTTT
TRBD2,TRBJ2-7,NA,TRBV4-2,CASSQEGLAGVYEQYF,TGTGCCAGCAGCCAAGAGGGACTAGCGGGAGTTTACGAGCAGTACTTC
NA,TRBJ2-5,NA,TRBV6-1,CASEGEILETQYF,TGTGCCAGCGAAGGGGAGATACTGGAGACCCAGTACTTC
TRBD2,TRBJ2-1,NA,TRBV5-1,CASSLAGLATTEQFF,TGCGCCAGCAGCTTGGCGGGACTAGCGACGACTGAGCAGTTCTTC